The clone carrying this T cell receptor beta chain was picked up one time. The antigen is unknown. The entry originates in a study of T cells and copy number aberrations in small-cell lung cancer. Clones were sequenced by immunoSEQ multiplex PCR, and TCRdb holds only the in-frame ones, with some missing. The table lists about 3,100 clones, less than 95% of them singletons. Points from the study as a whole: Compared with adjacent lung tissue, tumors had lower T-cell richness and clonality and non-significantly lower density. Findings need validation given the study's small sample size.

Per germline, CDR1 SNHLY and CDR2 FYNNEI. This CDR3 has 13 residues. The V gene lost 8 bases and the J gene lost 0 bases, with 10 bases spanning the gap. The J gene is TRBJ1-1, the V gene TRBV2, with D possibly being TRBD1 (5 bases). The TCR was taken from a man in his fifties with small cell lung cancer. Sequencing used normal tissue next to the tumor. CDR3 residues: CASRGPMNTEAFF. DNA of the CDR3: TGTGCCAGCCGGGGACCGATGAACACTGAAGCTTTCTTT.